One and the same sample provided the 28 T cell receptor beta chains below, sequenced in a study of OX40 agonist ivuxolimab in advanced cancers. The method was immunoSEQ multiplex PCR; TCRdb's version includes in-frame clones alone and lacks a portion of them. Among 45,000 to 55,000 clones listed, around 84% were seen once. This sample comprised CD4+ or CD8+ T cells sorted from blood, obtained in a trial of the OX40 agonist ivuxolimab. The source is an adult with an advanced solid tumor such as melanoma, head and neck, liver or kidney cancer.

The chain has TRBV7-3 and TRBJ1-1, with D maybe TRBD1 (5 bases). This CDR3 comprises 17 residues. V lost 0 bases and J lost 4, with 18 bases in between. Germline CDR1 and CDR2: SGHTA and FQGTGA. The DNA of the CDR3 is TGTGCCAGCAGCTTAACGCGGTTGGGTCAGGGATCCACTGAAGCTTTCTTT. This sequence encodes CASSLTRLGQGSTEAFF.

The chain has TRBV6-6 and TRBJ2-5; D possibly corresponds to TRBD1 (6 bases). V shed 5 bases and J shed 4 bases, with 20 bases lying between them. In germline, CDR1 is MNHNY, CDR2 SVGAGI (reference sequence). CDR3 size: 16 residues. The CDR3 protein is CASSPSHFEQGETQYF. CDR3 in DNA: TGTGCCAGCAGTCCCTCCCACTTTGAACAGGGAGAGACCCAGTACTTC.

This rearrangement joins TRBV13 to TRBJ1-3; D uncertain. Germline-derived CDR1 and CDR2 are PRHDT and FYEKMQ (reference sequence). V was shortened by 3 bases and J by 0 bases, with 12 bases between the two germline ends. The CDR3 is made up of 16 amino acids. CDR3 nucleotides: TGTGCCAGCAGCTTCACACCCGCGAGCTCTGGAAACACCATATATTTT. Its protein is CASSFTPASSGNTIYF.

V and J are TRBV11-2 and TRBJ1-2; unclear D gene. CDR1 is SGHAT and CDR2 is FQNNGV in the germline V gene. The CDR3 is 16 residues long. V shed 1 base and J shed 0 bases, with 12 bases lying between them. The CDR3 is CASSLAGQGTNYGYTF. The CDR3 DNA reads TGTGCCAGCAGCTTAGCCGGGCAAGGGACTAACTATGGCTACACCTTC.

The chain employs TRBV11-3 and TRBJ1-1; D unresolved. This CDR3 spans 13 amino acids. The V end lost 0 bases, the J end lost 2 bases, and 4 bases lay between the germline ends. In germline, CDR1 is SGHNT, CDR2 YENEEA. The DNA of the CDR3 is TGTGCCAGCAGCTTAGAAGACAACACTGAAGCTTTCTTT. Its protein is CASSLEDNTEAFF.

There are a few counts of this clone. This chain connects TRBV6-5 to TRBJ2-7; TRBD2 agrees at 11 bases. The CDR3 contains 16 residues. CDR1 is MNHEY, CDR2 SVGAGI, per germline. Losses at the gene ends were 2 bases for V and 6 bases for J; bases not matched to a gene: 9. This chain's CDR3 is CASSYRELAGVSEQYF. For the CDR3, the DNA is TGTGCCAGCAGTTACAGGGAACTAGCGGGAGTAAGCGAGCAGTACTTC.

This clone came up a few times. J is TRBJ2-3 and V is TRBV11-2, with 7 bases aligning to TRBD2. The CDR3 sequence is 14 residues long. V was clipped by 3 bases and J by 6 bases; unmatched bases: 6. CDR1 and CDR2 (germline): SGHAT, FQNNGV. CDR3 nucleotide sequence: TGTGCCAGCAGCTTGGGGGGGAGGGCCGATACGCAGTATTTT. This codes for CASSLGGRADTQYF.

CDR3 loop: CASSLPGYNEQFF. CDR3 coding DNA: TGTGCCAGCAGCTTACCCGGTTACAATGAGCAGTTCTTC. The rearrangement joins TRBV11-2 to TRBJ2-1; D not resolved. In germline, CDR1 is SGHAT, CDR2 FQNNGV. V lost 2 bases, J lost 4 bases, and 6 bases lay in between. The CDR3 extends over 13 amino acids. The variable domain in full, completed from reference TRBV11-2 and TRBJ2-1, reads EAGVAQSPRYKIIEKRQSVAFWCNPISGHATLYWYQQILGQGPKLLIQFQNNGVVDDSQLPKDRFSAERLKGVDSTLKIQPAKLEDSAVYLCASSLPGYNEQFFGPGTRLTVL.

The rearrangement uses TRBV6-6 and TRBJ1-2; no definite D call. Germline CDR1 reads MNHNY; CDR2 reads SVGAGI (reference sequence). V dropped 5 bases and J dropped 0 bases, with 4 bases sitting between them. The CDR3 is made up of 12 amino acids. The CDR3 DNA reads as TGTGCCAGCAGTGCGTCTAACTATGGCTACACCTTC. This codes for CASSASNYGYTF.

This chain uses TRBV28 with TRBJ2-3; TRBD2 matches at 7 bases. Germline V lookup: CDR1 MDHEN, CDR2 SYDVKM. The CDR3 covers 16 residues. The trim removed 5 bases at V and 0 bases at J, leaving 8 bases unmatched. CDR3 nucleotides: TGTGCCAGCAGTCCCCTCCGCGGGAGTAGCACAGATACGCAGTATTTT. This codes for CASSPLRGSSTDTQYF. Full variable domain (rest looked up from reference TRBV28 and TRBJ2-3): DVKVTQSSRYLVKRTGEKVFLECVQDMDHENMFWYRQDPGLGLRLIYFSYDVKMKEKGDIPEGYSVSREKKERFSLILESASTNQTSMYLCASSPLRGSSTDTQYFGPGTRLTVL.

The J gene is TRBJ2-1, the V gene TRBV6-4, with 7 positions matching TRBD2. J lost 9 bases, V lost 5 bases, and 7 bases had no gene match. Germline loops: CDR1 MRHNA, CDR2 SNTAGT. The CDR3 consists of 13 residues. The chain's CDR3 is CASSTMGEGEQFF. CDR3 bases: TGTGCCAGCAGTACCATGGGGGAGGGTGAGCAGTTCTTC.

The chain links TRBV5-1 to TRBJ2-7; 7 bases match TRBD1. This CDR3 is built from 13 residues. Germline CDR1 is SGHRS and CDR2 is YFSETQ. V shed 6 bases, J shed 6 bases, and the junction held 9 bases outside the gene matches. The CDR3 here is CASIRDREGEQYF. In nucleotides, the CDR3 is TGCGCCAGCATCCGGGACAGAGAGGGCGAGCAGTACTTC.

With respect to this clone: The same CDR3 can be traced to other DNA sequences in this sample. The V and J genes are TRBV6-5 and TRBJ2-1; D unclear. Germline CDR1 is MNHEY and CDR2 is SVGAGI. CDR3 length equals 14 residues. The germline V and J ends were trimmed by 5 bases and 1 base, with 9 bases remaining between them. Written as DNA, the CDR3 is TGTGCCAGCAGTATTACTGAATCCTACAATGAGCAGTTCTTC. It is translated as CASSITESYNEQFF.

The V and J genes are TRBV6-1 and TRBJ1-2; 7 bases line up with TRBD1. The J segment lost 2 bases and the V segment lost 6 bases, leaving 6 bases of the junction unmatched. Germline assignment: CDR1 MNHNS and CDR2 SASEGT. The CDR3 sequence is 14 residues long. In DNA, the CDR3 is TGTGCCAGCAGAATAGGACAGGACAACTATGGCTACACCTTC. Its translation is CASRIGQDNYGYTF.

V gene TRBV4-3 combines with J gene TRBJ2-7; 12 bases agree with TRBD2. Trimming removed 3 bases from V and 5 bases from J; junction bases left unmatched: 8. The CDR3 runs 16 residues. Germline-derived CDR1 and CDR2 are LGHNA and YSLEER. CDR3 DNA: TGCGCCAGCAGCCAGAATCTAGCGGGAGGGAGCAACGAGCAGTACTTC. Its translation: CASSQNLAGGSNEQYF.

This chain uses TRBV5-1 with TRBJ1-1; TRBD1 agrees at 10 bases. The CDR3 runs 18 residues. The trim removed 4 bases at V and 0 bases at J, leaving 12 bases unmatched. CDR1 is SGHRS, CDR2 YFSETQ, per germline. CDR3 residues: CASSPEVGQGGLNTEAFF. DNA of the CDR3: TGCGCCAGCAGCCCGGAGGTTGGACAGGGGGGCTTGAACACTGAAGCTTTCTTT.

The gene calls are TRBV6-6 and TRBJ2-6; D might be TRBD2 (6 bases). From germline, CDR1 is MNHNY and CDR2 SVGAGI (reference sequence). With 7 bases removed from V and 0 bases from J, the gap between germline ends came to 7 bases. The CDR3 length is 14 residues. The CDR3 here is CASTGSSGANVLTF. CDR3 nucleotides: TGTGCCAGCACCGGGAGCTCTGGGGCCAACGTCCTGACTTTC.

This chain uses TRBV18 with TRBJ1-1; 8 bases align to TRBD1. Germline CDR1 reads KGHSH; CDR2 reads LQKENI. J gave up 0 bases and V 3 bases, and 6 bases lay outside the gene matches. The CDR3 totals 16 residues. In DNA form, the CDR3 reads TGTGCCAGCTCACCCCAGGGGGCGCGATTGAACACTGAAGCTTTCTTT. This sequence encodes CASSPQGARLNTEAFF.

The chain carries TRBV4-1 and TRBJ2-7; D not resolved. CDR1 is MGHRA, CDR2 YSYEKL, per germline. This CDR3 contains 13 residues. V was shortened by 3 bases and J by 4 bases, with 10 bases between the two germline ends. The CDR3 is CASSQGIEYEQYF. The CDR3 bases are TGCGCCAGCAGCCAGGGCATAGAGTACGAGCAGTACTTC.

This rearrangement joins TRBV28 to TRBJ2-1; D is perhaps TRBD2 (5 bases). This CDR3 contains 11 residues. CDR1 is MDHEN and CDR2 is SYDVKM in the germline V gene. The V end lost 5 bases, the J end lost 8 bases, and 7 bases lay between the germline ends. The CDR3 spells CASSPGDEQFF. In DNA form, the CDR3 reads TGTGCCAGCAGTCCCGGGGATGAGCAGTTCTTC.

V is TRBV6-1 and J is TRBJ2-7; D gene unclear. The CDR3 has 13 residues. V was cut by 3 bases and J by 6 bases, with 12 bases left in between. Germline values: CDR1 MNHNS, CDR2 SASEGT. Here the CDR3 DNA reads TGTGCCAGCAGTGATGTAGGACCGAGCGAGCAGTACTTC. Protein: CASSDVGPSEQYF.

CDR3 bases: TGTGCCAGCAGCGTAGCACAGGGCGACGAGCAGTACTTC. Translated, it gives CASSVAQGDEQYF. The chain carries TRBV9 and TRBJ2-7, with D maybe TRBD1 (6 bases). Germline CDR1 and CDR2: SGDLS and YYNGEE. V dropped 0 bases and J dropped 5 bases, with 9 bases sitting between them. The CDR3 loop spans 13 amino acids. The full variable domain, in which reference TRBV9 and TRBJ2-7 provide the parts outside the CDR3, is DSGVTQTPKHLITATGQRVTLRCSPRSGDLSVYWYQQSLDQGLQFLIQYYNGEERAKGNILERFSAQQFPDLHSELNLSSLELGDSALYFCASSVAQGDEQYFGPGTRLTVT.

The rearrangement links TRBV5-1 to TRBJ2-3, with 8 bases lining up with TRBD1. Germline CDR1 is SGHRS and CDR2 is YFSETQ. CDR3 length: 16 residues. Losses at the gene ends were 4 bases for V and 3 bases for J; bases not matched to a gene: 10. This chain's CDR3 is CASSPDVRGQTDTQYF. The DNA of the CDR3 is TGCGCCAGCAGCCCGGACGTCAGGGGGCAAACAGATACGCAGTATTTT. Looking up the rest from reference TRBV5-1 and TRBJ2-3 gives the full variable domain: KAGVTQTPRYLIKTRGQQVTLSCSPISGHRSVSWYQQTPGQGLQFLFEYFSETQRNKGNFPGRFSGRQFSNSRSEMNVSTLELGDSALYLCASSPDVRGQTDTQYFGPGTRLTVL.

The V gene is TRBV19, the J gene TRBJ2-3; perhaps TRBD2 as D (5 bases). The ends were cut back, 7 bases at V and 1 base at J, with 15 bases in the middle. The CDR3 totals 15 residues. Germline CDR1 is LNHDA and CDR2 is SQIVND (reference sequence). Here the CDR3 reads CASTPSAERTDTQYF. For the CDR3, the DNA is TGTGCCAGTACACCCTCAGCGGAGCGCACAGATACGCAGTATTTT.

The V call is TRBV6-5, the J call TRBJ2-6, with D tentatively TRBD1 (5 bases). Trimming left V 0 bases short and J 0 bases short, with 6 bases between. This CDR3 is built from 16 residues. The germline gives CDR1 MNHEY, CDR2 SVGAGI. CDR3 nucleotides: TGTGCCAGCAGTTACTCCCAGGGCTCTGGGGCCAACGTCCTGACTTTC. It specifies CASSYSQGSGANVLTF.

The chain combines TRBV11-3 with TRBJ2-1; D is possibly TRBD2 (6 bases). V was trimmed by 1 base and J by 3 bases, leaving 16 bases between them. CDR1 and CDR2 (germline): SGHNT, YENEEA. The CDR3 covers 17 residues. CDR3 region: CASSLGWVGGVYNEQFF. CDR3 DNA sequence: TGTGCCAGCAGCTTAGGTTGGGTAGGAGGGGTCTACAATGAGCAGTTCTTC. Based on the CDR3 plus reference TRBV11-3 and TRBJ2-1, the full variable domain is EAGVVQSPRYKIIEKKQPVAFWCNPISGHNTLYWYLQNLGQGPELLIRYENEEAVDDSQLPKDRFSAERLKGVDSTLKIQPAELGDSAVYLCASSLGWVGGVYNEQFFGPGTRLTVL.

V and J are TRBV14 and TRBJ2-2; D gene uncertain. The CDR3 consists of 13 residues. The germline V gene encodes CDR1 SGHDN and CDR2 FVKESK. The V end was cut by 3 bases, the J end by 3 bases, with 5 bases between. CDR3 DNA sequence: TGTGCCAGCAGCCAGACCCACACCGGGGAGCTGTTTTTT. Encoded protein: CASSQTHTGELFF.

The rearrangement joins TRBV5-1 to TRBJ2-2; tentatively, D is TRBD1 (7 bases). The V gene's germline CDR1 is SGHRS and CDR2 YFSETQ. Trimming removed 5 bases from V and 6 bases from J, with 17 bases in between. CDR3 size: 15 residues. Written as DNA, the CDR3 is TGCGCCAGCAGTTCGGAGGGGGCGAGGGCCGGGGAGCTGTTTTTT. It codes for CASSSEGARAGELFF.